The 25 T cell receptor beta chains presented below share a single source sample, sequenced in a study of cytomegalovirus exposure and HLA in healthy donors. Primers for the PCR totalled 60 Vbeta and 13 Jbeta. The method was immunoSEQ multiplex PCR; TCRdb's version includes in-frame clones alone and lacks a portion of them. The sample comprises 99,000 or so clones, under 85% of which are singletons, and 1.3% rests with the top ten. Source material: PBMCs. All receptors come from a man in his forties or fifties in good health and CMV-seronegative.

The count of this clone is one. The rearrangement joins TRBV5-4 to TRBJ2-1, with 8 bases matching TRBD2. This CDR3 is 15 amino acids long. Trimming cost V 4 bases and J 8 bases; bases outside gene matches: 11. Germline V gene data show CDR1 as SGHNT and CDR2 as YYREEE (reference sequence). CDR3 sequence: CASSPGTSLWDEQFF. The CDR3 DNA is TGTGCCAGCAGCCCCGGGACTAGTCTCTGGGATGAGCAGTTCTTC. The whole variable domain, filled in from reference TRBV5-4 and TRBJ2-1, reads ETGVTQSPTHLIKTRGQQVTLRCSSQSGHNTVSWYQQALGQGPQFIFQYYREEENGRGNFPPRFSGLQFPNYSSELNVNALELDDSALYLCASSPGTSLWDEQFFGPGTRLTVL.

The rearrangement uses TRBV9 and TRBJ1-2, with 10 bases matching TRBD1. CDR3 size: 15 residues. Germline assignment: CDR1 SGDLS and CDR2 YYNGEE. The ends lost 2 bases at V and 5 bases at J; junction bases unmatched: 6. The CDR3, as DNA: TGTGCCAGCAGCGTTGACAGGGGGCGCGATTATGGCTACACCTTC. This translates into CASSVDRGRDYGYTF.

This chain uses TRBV7-9 with TRBJ2-7, with 10 positions matching TRBD2. The CDR3 contains 15 residues. The germline CDR1 and CDR2 sequences are SEHNR and FQNEAQ (reference sequence). V gave up 6 bases and J gave up 7 bases; unmatched junction bases: 12. The CDR3 DNA follows: TGTGCCAGCAGAAAAATGCTAGCGGGAGAGGAAGAGCAGTACTTC. The encoded protein is CASRKMLAGEEEQYF.

The V gene is TRBV7-9, the J gene TRBJ1-6, with 10 nucleotides matching TRBD1. The CDR3 covers 14 residues. The ends lost 6 bases at V and 10 bases at J; junction bases unmatched: 6. CDR1 SEHNR and CDR2 FQNEAQ come from the germline V gene (reference sequence). This CDR3 reads CASRPTGGRSPLHF. The CDR3 bases are TGTGCCAGCAGACCGACAGGGGGCAGGTCACCCCTCCACTTT.

V is TRBV18 and J is TRBJ1-1; D is perhaps TRBD1 (5 bases). Deletions cut 2 bases from V and 0 bases from J, with 10 bases between. This CDR3 is 15 amino acids long. Germline-derived CDR1 and CDR2 are KGHSH and LQKENI. This CDR3 reads CASSPSDRVNTEAFF. In DNA, the CDR3 is TGTGCCAGCTCACCAAGTGACAGAGTGAACACTGAAGCTTTCTTT.

This clone was observed a handful of times. The rearrangement links TRBV2 to TRBJ1-1; D unresolved. V was cut by 6 bases and J by 11 bases, with 10 bases left in between. Germline V gives CDR1 SNHLY, CDR2 FYNNEI. This CDR3 has 10 residues. The CDR3 nucleotides read TGTGCCAGCAGCCCCCACTCTGCTTTCTTT. Translation gives CASSPHSAFF.

V usage is TRBV4-3 and J usage is TRBJ2-1, with D perhaps matching TRBD2 (7 bases). The V and J ends lost 4 bases and 8 bases respectively, with 12 bases between them. The CDR3 consists of 13 residues. Germline V CDR1 and CDR2: LGHNA, YSLEER. CDR3 in amino acids: CASSPQGRDEQFF. CDR3 DNA: TGCGCCAGCAGCCCGCAGGGGAGGGATGAGCAGTTCTTC.

The V gene is TRBV7-8, the J gene TRBJ1-2, with 9 bases identical to TRBD1. J lost 8 bases, V lost 4 bases, and 5 bases had no gene match. Germline CDR1 and CDR2: SGHVS and FQNEAQ. The CDR3 consists of 13 residues. CDR3 DNA sequence: TGTGCCAGCAGCTCAACAGGGGGCGGCGGCTACACCTTC. Translated: CASSSTGGGGYTF.

The V and J genes are TRBV5-1 and TRBJ2-7, with a tentative D call TRBD1 (5 bases). CDR1 is SGHRS, CDR2 YFSETQ, per germline. This CDR3 has 15 amino acids. The V end was cut by 0 bases, the J end by 1 base, with 11 bases between. CDR3 DNA: TGCGCCAGCAGCTTGGGGGGCCCAGCGTCCTACGAGCAGTACTTC. It is translated as CASSLGGPASYEQYF.

V usage is TRBV9 and J usage is TRBJ1-3; the match to TRBD1 covers 7 bases. The junction had 11 bases not matched to a gene; V was cut back by 3 bases and J by 2 bases. This CDR3 has 17 residues. The germline gives CDR1 SGDLS, CDR2 YYNGEE. This CDR3 reads CASSGSGQANAGNTIYF. CDR3 nucleotide sequence: TGTGCCAGCAGCGGTTCTGGACAGGCGAATGCTGGAAACACCATATATTTT.

This clone was seen just once. The CDR3: CASSSRGVYGYTF. As DNA, the CDR3 is TGTGCCAGCAGCTCCCGGGGGGTCTATGGCTACACCTTC. The chain carries TRBV11-3 and TRBJ1-2, with D perhaps matching TRBD1 (5 bases). The CDR3 runs 13 residues. Germline V CDR1 and CDR2: SGHNT, YENEEA. Trimming took off 4 bases at V and 4 bases at J, with 10 bases between the two ends.

The chain couples TRBV10-3 to TRBJ2-1; a weak D match, TRBD2 (6 bases). V was pared by 10 bases and J by 8 bases, with 21 bases between. The CDR3 is made up of 14 amino acids. Germline CDR1 ENHRY, CDR2 SYGVKD. The CDR3 coding sequence is TGTGCCACCTCGGGAGTAGTTGGGTGGGATGAGCAGTTCTTC. It yields the protein CATSGVVGWDEQFF.

The chain combines TRBV5-1 with TRBJ1-1; no clear D. In germline, CDR1 is SGHRS, CDR2 YFSETQ. The germline V and J ends were trimmed by 2 bases and 0 bases, with 14 bases remaining between them. The CDR3 runs 16 residues. The CDR3 coding sequence is TGCGCCAGCAGCTTTGCAGGCCCCATCATGAACACTGAAGCTTTCTTT. It specifies CASSFAGPIMNTEAFF.

The gene calls are TRBV7-8 and TRBJ2-7; 7 bases line up with TRBD1. CDR3 length equals 14 residues. V lost 3 bases, J lost 6 bases, and 8 bases stayed unmatched. CDR1 SGHVS and CDR2 FQNEAQ come from the germline V gene. This chain's CDR3 is CASSFDRVNTEQYF. As DNA, the CDR3 is TGTGCCAGCAGCTTCGACAGGGTGAATACCGAGCAGTACTTC. The full variable domain, completed using reference TRBV7-8 and TRBJ2-7, is GAGVSQSPRYKVAKRGQDVALRCDPISGHVSLFWYQQALGQGPEFLTYFQNEAQLDKSGLPSDRFFAERPEGSVSTLKIQRTQQEDSAVYLCASSFDRVNTEQYFGPGTRLTVT.

V gene TRBV6-6 combines with J gene TRBJ1-5, with 8 bases lining up with TRBD1. Germline loops: CDR1 MNHNY, CDR2 SVGAGI (reference sequence). The ends lost 2 bases at V and 6 bases at J; junction bases unmatched: 6. CDR3 length: 15 amino acids. CDR3 bases: TGTGCCAGCAGTTACAGCCAGGGGGCGAGTCAGCCCCAGCATTTT. Its translation: CASSYSQGASQPQHF.

V gene TRBV28 combines with J gene TRBJ2-7; TRBD1 aligns across 8 bases. The CDR3 runs to 14 residues. V dropped 5 bases and J dropped 3; count of bases not matched to a gene: 6. Germline loops: CDR1 MDHEN, CDR2 SYDVKM. CDR3 in amino acids: CASSPTGTGYEQYF. Here the CDR3 DNA reads TGTGCCAGCAGTCCGACAGGGACAGGCTACGAGCAGTACTTC.

This chain links TRBV19 with TRBJ1-2; the D is unclear. Germline V gene lookup returns CDR1 LNHDA and CDR2 SQIVND (reference sequence). Between the trimmed V and J ends, which lost 3 bases and 8 bases, there was a span of 10 bases. This CDR3 has 12 residues. The CDR3 reads CASSITGVGYTF. The DNA of the CDR3 is TGTGCCAGTAGTATCACCGGGGTCGGCTACACCTTC. Full variable domain (rest looked up from reference TRBV19 and TRBJ1-2): DGGITQSPKYLFRKEGQNVTLSCEQNLNHDAMYWYRQDPGQGLRLIYYSQIVNDFQKGDIAEGYSVSREKKESFPLTVTSAQKNPTAFYLCASSITGVGYTFGSGTRLTVV.

The V call is TRBV4-2, the J call TRBJ1-2; tentatively, D is TRBD1 (6 bases). This CDR3 has 17 amino acids. Trimming stripped 4 bases from V and 0 bases from J, with 18 bases between. Germline CDR1 is LGHNA and CDR2 is YNFKEQ. CDR3: CASSRQGQLGTNYGYTF. The CDR3 DNA reads as TGTGCCAGCAGCCGCCAAGGACAGTTGGGTACTAACTATGGCTACACCTTC.

The chain links TRBV11-1 to TRBJ2-7, with 7 nucleotides matching TRBD1. The J segment lost 4 bases and the V segment lost 5 bases, leaving 20 bases of the junction unmatched. Germline-derived CDR1 and CDR2 are SGHAT and FQDESV (reference sequence). The CDR3 runs 18 residues. The CDR3 DNA reads TGTGCCAGCAGCGAAACCACCCTGGACAGGCGACCCGTTTACGAGCAGTACTTC. This gives the protein CASSETTLDRRPVYEQYF.

J is TRBJ2-1 and V is TRBV29-1; 7 bases fit TRBD1. With 7 bases clipped from V and 0 bases from J, the junction kept 3 bases outside the gene matches. There are 13 residues in the CDR3. CDR1 is SQVTM, CDR2 ANQGSEA, per germline. The CDR3 nucleotides read TGCAGCGGTACAGGGGCCTCCTACAATGAGCAGTTCTTC. It codes for CSGTGASYNEQFF.

The chain employs TRBV7-9 and TRBJ2-7; 8 nucleotides align to TRBD1. The CDR3 covers 15 residues. Per germline, CDR1 SEHNR and CDR2 FQNEAQ (reference sequence). Trimming at V came to 5 bases and at J to 4 bases, leaving 10 bases not matched to a gene. CDR3 sequence reads: CASSTRDRPAYEQYF. Here the CDR3 DNA reads TGTGCCAGCAGCACACGGGACAGGCCAGCTTACGAGCAGTACTTC.

Regarding this clone: Other DNA sequences in the same sample also yield this CDR3. This chain joins TRBV28 and TRBJ2-5; D is undetermined. This CDR3 spans 11 amino acids. V lost 5 bases, J lost 4 bases, and 5 bases lay in between. Germline V gene lookup returns CDR1 MDHEN and CDR2 SYDVKM. The CDR3 here is CASSLRETQYF. CDR3 sequence (DNA): TGTGCCAGCAGTCTCAGAGAGACCCAGTACTTC.

The chain links TRBV10-3 to TRBJ1-1, with D unclear. The CDR3 contains 15 residues. The germline gives CDR1 ENHRY, CDR2 SYGVKD. Between the trimmed V and J ends, which lost 11 bases and 1 base, there was a span of 20 bases. CDR3 protein: CASRSPSAGNTEAFF. The CDR3, as DNA: TGTGCCTCACGGAGCCCCTCTGCTGGGAACACTGAAGCTTTCTTT.

The genes are TRBV7-9 and TRBJ1-2, with 7 nucleotides matching TRBD1. The CDR3 extends over 15 amino acids. CDR1 SEHNR and CDR2 FQNEAQ come from the germline V gene (reference sequence). V shed 5 bases, J shed 8 bases, and the junction held 14 bases outside the gene matches. CDR3 DNA sequence: TGTGCCAGCAGCGGAAGACAGGGCGTGATCTTCGGCTACACCTTC. Amino acid sequence: CASSGRQGVIFGYTF.

V usage is TRBV6-5 and J usage is TRBJ2-2; D ambiguous. The CDR3 extends over 12 amino acids. Trimming took 6 bases from V and 2 from J, leaving 4 bases between them. The germline CDR1 and CDR2 sequences are MNHEY and SVGAGI. CDR3 sequence reads: CASRYNTGELFF. In DNA form, the CDR3 reads TGTGCCAGCAGATATAACACCGGGGAGCTGTTTTTT.